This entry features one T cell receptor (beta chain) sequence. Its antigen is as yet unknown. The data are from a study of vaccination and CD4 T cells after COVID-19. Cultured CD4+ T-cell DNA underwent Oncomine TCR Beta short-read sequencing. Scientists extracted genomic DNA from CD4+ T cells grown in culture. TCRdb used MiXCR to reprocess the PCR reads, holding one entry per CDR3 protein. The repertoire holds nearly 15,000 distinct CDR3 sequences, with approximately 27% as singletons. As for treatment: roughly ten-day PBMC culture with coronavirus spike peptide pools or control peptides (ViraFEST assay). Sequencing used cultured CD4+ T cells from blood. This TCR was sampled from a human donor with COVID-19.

CDR3 protein: CASSTSRNQHNEQFF. The CDR3 bases are TGTGCCAGCAGCACGAGCAGGAACCAACACAATGAGCAGTTCTTC. V gene TRBV11-3 combines with J gene TRBJ2-1; D unresolved. From germline, CDR1 is SGHNT and CDR2 YENEEA. The CDR3 sequence is 15 residues long. Trimming took off 5 bases at V and 5 bases at J, with 16 bases between the two ends.